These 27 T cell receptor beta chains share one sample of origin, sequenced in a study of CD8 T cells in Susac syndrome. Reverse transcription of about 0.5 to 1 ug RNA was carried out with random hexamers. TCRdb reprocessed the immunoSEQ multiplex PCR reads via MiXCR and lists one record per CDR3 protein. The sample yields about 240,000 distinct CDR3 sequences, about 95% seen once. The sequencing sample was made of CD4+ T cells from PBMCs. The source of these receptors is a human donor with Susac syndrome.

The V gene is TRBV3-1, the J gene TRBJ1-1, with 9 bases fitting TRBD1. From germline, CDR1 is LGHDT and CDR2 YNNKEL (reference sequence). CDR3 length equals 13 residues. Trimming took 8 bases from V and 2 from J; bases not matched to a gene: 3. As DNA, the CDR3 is TGTGCCAGCCAGGACAGGGGCAACACTGAAGCTTTCTTT. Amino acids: CASQDRGNTEAFF.

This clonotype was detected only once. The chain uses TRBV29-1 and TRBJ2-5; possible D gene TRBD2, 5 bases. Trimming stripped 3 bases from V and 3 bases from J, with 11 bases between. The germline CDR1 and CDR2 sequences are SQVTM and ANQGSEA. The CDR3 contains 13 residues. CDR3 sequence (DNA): TGCAGCGTTGAGCCTCGAGGGAAAGAGACCCAGTACTTC. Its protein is CSVEPRGKETQYF.

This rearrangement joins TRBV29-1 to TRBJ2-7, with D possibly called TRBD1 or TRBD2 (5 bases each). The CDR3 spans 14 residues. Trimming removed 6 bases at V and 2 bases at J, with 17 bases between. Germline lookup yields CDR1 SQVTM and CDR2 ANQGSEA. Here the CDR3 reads CSVGDQRRPYEQYF. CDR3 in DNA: TGCAGCGTGGGGGACCAGCGCAGACCCTACGAGCAGTACTTC.

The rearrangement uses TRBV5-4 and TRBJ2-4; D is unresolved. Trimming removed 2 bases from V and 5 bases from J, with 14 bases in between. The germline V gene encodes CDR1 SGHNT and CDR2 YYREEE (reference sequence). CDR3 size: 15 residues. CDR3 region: CASSLSASEQNIQYF. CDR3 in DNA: TGTGCCAGCAGCTTATCGGCTTCCGAACAAAACATTCAGTACTTC.

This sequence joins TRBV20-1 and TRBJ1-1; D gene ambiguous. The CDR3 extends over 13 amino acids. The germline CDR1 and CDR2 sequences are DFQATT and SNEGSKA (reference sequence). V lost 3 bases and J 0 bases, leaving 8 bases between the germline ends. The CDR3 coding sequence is TGCAGTGCTAGTCAACAGTTGAACACTGAAGCTTTCTTT. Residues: CSASQQLNTEAFF.

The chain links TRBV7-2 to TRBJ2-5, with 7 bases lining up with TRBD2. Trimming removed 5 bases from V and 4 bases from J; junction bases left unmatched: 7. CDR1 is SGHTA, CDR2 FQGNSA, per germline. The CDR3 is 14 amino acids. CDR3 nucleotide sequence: TGTGCCAGCAGCCCGCTAGGCGGGAGAGAGACCCAGTACTTC. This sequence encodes CASSPLGGRETQYF. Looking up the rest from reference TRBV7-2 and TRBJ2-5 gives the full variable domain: GAGVSQSPSNKVTEKGKDVELRCDPISGHTALYWYRQSLGQGLEFLIYFQGNSAPDKSGLPSDRFSAERTGGSVSTLTIQRTQQEDSAVYLCASSPLGGRETQYFGPGTRLLVL.

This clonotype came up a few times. The CDR3 loop is CASSLTGYEQYF. CDR3 in DNA: TGTGCCAGCAGCTTAACCGGCTACGAGCAGTACTTC. The chain couples TRBV7-3 to TRBJ2-7; the D is unclear. The CDR3 is made up of 12 amino acids. V shed 0 bases and J shed 3 bases, with 3 bases lying between them. The germline V gene encodes CDR1 SGHTA and CDR2 FQGTGA.

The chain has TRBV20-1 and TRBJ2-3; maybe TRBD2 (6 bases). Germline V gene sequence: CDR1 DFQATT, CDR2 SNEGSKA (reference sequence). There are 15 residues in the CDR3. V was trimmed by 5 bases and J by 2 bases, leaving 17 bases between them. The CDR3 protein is CSAGTSFGLTDTQYF. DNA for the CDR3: TGCAGTGCTGGAACTAGCTTCGGCCTCACAGATACGCAGTATTTT.

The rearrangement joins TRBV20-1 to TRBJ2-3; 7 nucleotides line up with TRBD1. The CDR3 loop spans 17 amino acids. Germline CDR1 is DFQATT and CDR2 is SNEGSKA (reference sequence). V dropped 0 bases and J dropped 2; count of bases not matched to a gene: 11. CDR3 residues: CSARDYPTGDPTDTQYF. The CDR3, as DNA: TGCAGTGCTAGAGATTACCCCACAGGGGACCCCACAGATACGCAGTATTTT.

CDR3 in amino acids: CASSSASTVNTEAFF. The DNA for the CDR3 is TGTGCCAGCAGCTCTGCCTCGACAGTAAACACTGAAGCTTTCTTT. The chain recombines TRBV12-3 or TRBV12-4 with TRBJ1-1, with D possibly matching TRBD1 (5 bases). This CDR3 has 15 residues. Between the trimmed V and J ends, which lost 6 bases and 2 bases, there was a span of 16 bases.

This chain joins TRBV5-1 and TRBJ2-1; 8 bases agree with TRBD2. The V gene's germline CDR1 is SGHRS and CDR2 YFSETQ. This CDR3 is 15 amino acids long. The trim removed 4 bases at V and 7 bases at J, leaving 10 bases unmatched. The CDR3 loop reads CASSPLAGSGNEQFF. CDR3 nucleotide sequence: TGCGCCAGCAGCCCCTTAGCGGGATCGGGTAATGAGCAGTTCTTC.

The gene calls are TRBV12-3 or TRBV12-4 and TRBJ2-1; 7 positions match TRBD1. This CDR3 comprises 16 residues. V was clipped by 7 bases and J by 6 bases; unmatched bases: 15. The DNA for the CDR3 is TGTGCCAGCATCACCTTTGGCTCACAGGGGTTCAATGAGCAGTTCTTC. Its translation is CASITFGSQGFNEQFF.

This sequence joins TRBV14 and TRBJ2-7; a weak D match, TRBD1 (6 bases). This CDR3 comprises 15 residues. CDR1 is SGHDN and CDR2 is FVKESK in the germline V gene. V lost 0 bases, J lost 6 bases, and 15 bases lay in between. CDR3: CASSQDVGGRGEQYF. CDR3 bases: TGTGCCAGCAGCCAAGATGTTGGGGGCCGGGGCGAGCAGTACTTC.

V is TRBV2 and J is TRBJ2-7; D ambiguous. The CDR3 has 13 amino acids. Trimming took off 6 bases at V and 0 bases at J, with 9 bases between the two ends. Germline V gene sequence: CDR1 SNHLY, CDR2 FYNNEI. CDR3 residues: CASRKVASYEQYF. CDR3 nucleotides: TGTGCCAGCAGGAAGGTCGCCTCCTACGAGCAGTACTTC.

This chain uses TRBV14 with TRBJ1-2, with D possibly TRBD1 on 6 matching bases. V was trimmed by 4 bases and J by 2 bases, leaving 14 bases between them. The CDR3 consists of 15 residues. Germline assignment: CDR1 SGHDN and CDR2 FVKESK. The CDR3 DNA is TGTGCCAGCAGCCGATCCGGGGGCTTGAACTATGGCTACACCTTC. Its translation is CASSRSGGLNYGYTF.

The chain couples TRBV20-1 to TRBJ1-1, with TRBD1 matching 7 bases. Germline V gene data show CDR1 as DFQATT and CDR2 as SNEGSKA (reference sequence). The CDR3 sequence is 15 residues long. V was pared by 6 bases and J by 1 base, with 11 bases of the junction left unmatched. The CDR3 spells CSASGTDPWNTEAFF. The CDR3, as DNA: TGCAGTGCCTCAGGGACAGACCCCTGGAACACTGAAGCTTTCTTT.

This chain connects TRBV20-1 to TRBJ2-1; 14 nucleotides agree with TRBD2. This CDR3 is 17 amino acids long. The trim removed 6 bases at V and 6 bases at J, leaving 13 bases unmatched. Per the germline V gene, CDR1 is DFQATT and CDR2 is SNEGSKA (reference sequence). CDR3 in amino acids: CSASAAGTSGRINEQFF. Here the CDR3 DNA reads TGCAGTGCCTCGGCAGCCGGGACTAGCGGGAGAATCAATGAGCAGTTCTTC.

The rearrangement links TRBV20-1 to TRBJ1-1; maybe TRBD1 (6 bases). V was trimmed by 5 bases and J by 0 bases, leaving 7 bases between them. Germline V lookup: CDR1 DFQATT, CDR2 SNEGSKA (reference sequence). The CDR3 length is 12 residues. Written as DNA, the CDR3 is TGCAGTGCTTCAGGGGTGAACACTGAAGCTTTCTTT. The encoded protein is CSASGVNTEAFF.

In nucleotides, the CDR3 is TGCGCCAGCAGCCAAGGGGACAGGGACTTTGGACCCCAGCATTTT. Its translation is CASSQGDRDFGPQHF. This rearrangement joins TRBV4-1 to TRBJ1-5; TRBD1 matches at 9 bases. This CDR3 is 15 amino acids long. The V gene end was trimmed by 1 base and the J gene end by 10 bases; junction bases not matched to a gene: 8. Germline V gives CDR1 MGHRA, CDR2 YSYEKL.

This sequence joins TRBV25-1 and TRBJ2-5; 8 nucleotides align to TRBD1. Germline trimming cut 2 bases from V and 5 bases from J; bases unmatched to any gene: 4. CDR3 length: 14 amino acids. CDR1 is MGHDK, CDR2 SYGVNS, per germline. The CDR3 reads CASSEPGQAETQYF. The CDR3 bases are TGTGCCAGCAGTGAACCGGGACAGGCGGAGACCCAGTACTTC. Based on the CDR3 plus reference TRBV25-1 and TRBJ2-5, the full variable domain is EADIYQTPRYLVIGTGKKITLECSQTMGHDKMYWYQQDPGMELHLIHYSYGVNSTEKGDLSSESTVSRIRTEHFPLTLESARPSHTSQYLCASSEPGQAETQYFGPGTRLLVL.

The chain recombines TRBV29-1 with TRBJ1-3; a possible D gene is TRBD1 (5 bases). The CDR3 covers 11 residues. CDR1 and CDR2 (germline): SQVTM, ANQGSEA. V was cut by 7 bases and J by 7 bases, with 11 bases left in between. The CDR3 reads CSGGADNTIYF. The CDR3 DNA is TGCAGCGGAGGGGCGGATAACACCATATATTTT.

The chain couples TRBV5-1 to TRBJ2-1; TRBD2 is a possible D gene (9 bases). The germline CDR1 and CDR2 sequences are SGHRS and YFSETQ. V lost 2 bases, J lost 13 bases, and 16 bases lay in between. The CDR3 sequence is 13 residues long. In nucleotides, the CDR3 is TGCGCCAGCAGCTTAGCTAGCGGGACAGGACAGTTCTTC. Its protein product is CASSLASGTGQFF.

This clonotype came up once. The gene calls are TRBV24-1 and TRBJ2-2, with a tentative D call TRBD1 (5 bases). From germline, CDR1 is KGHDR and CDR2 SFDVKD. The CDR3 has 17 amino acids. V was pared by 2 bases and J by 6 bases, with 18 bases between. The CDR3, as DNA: TGTGCCACCAGTGATTCTCAGACCCAGGGATCCTCCGGGGAGCTGTTTTTT. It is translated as CATSDSQTQGSSGELFF.

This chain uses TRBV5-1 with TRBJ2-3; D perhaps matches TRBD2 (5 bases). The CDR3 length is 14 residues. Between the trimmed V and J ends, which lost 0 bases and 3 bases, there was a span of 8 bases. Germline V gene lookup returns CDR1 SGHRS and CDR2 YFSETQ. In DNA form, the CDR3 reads TGCGCCAGCAGCTTGGAGACGGGGACAGATACGCAGTATTTT. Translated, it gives CASSLETGTDTQYF.

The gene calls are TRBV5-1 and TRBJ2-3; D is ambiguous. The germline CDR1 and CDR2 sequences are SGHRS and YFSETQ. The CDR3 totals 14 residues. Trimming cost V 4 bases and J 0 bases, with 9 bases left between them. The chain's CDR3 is CASSDVRSTDTQYF. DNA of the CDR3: TGCGCCAGCAGCGATGTACGTAGCACAGATACGCAGTATTTT.

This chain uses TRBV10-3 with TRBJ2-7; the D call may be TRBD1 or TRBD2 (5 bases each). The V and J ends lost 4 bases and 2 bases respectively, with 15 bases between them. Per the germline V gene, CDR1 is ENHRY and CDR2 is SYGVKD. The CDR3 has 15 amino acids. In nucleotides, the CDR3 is TGTGCCATCAGTGGGACCGGGGACCCTGCCTACGAGCAGTACTTC. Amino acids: CAISGTGDPAYEQYF.

The CDR3 loop is CASSLTGGGYEQYF. The CDR3 DNA is TGTGCCAGCAGTTTAACGGGAGGCGGTTACGAGCAGTACTTC. This chain uses TRBV12-3 or TRBV12-4 with TRBJ2-7, with 7 bases identical to TRBD2. The trim removed 2 bases at V and 4 bases at J, leaving 5 bases unmatched. This CDR3 is built from 14 residues.